The 20 T cell receptor beta chains below all came from one sample that was sequenced in a study of blood T cells in healthy people across ages. A second PCR of 7 to 11 cycles used a sample-barcoded 5' primer and a J-beta primer mix. In TCRdb, the 5' RACE reads were re-called with MiXCR into one record per CDR3 protein. The profile shows about 1.6 million distinct CDR3 sequences, roughly a third of them singletons. Sequenced material: blood. Receptors were obtained from a woman aged 30 to 39 in good health.

The chain couples TRBV28 to TRBJ2-7; 11 bases are shared with TRBD2. This CDR3 is 15 amino acids long. V was clipped by 5 bases and J by 3 bases; unmatched bases: 6. Germline-derived CDR1 and CDR2 are MDHEN and SYDVKM. The CDR3 DNA sequence: TGTGCCAGCAGTACCGGGACTAGCGGAAACTACGAGCAGTACTTC. It yields the protein CASSTGTSGNYEQYF.

J is TRBJ1-1 and V is TRBV11-2; a weak D match, TRBD1 (5 bases). Per germline, CDR1 SGHAT and CDR2 FQNNGV. Trimming shortened V by 4 bases and J by 0 bases, and 12 bases separated the two germline ends. The CDR3 has 15 amino acids. This CDR3 reads CASSSPGLVNTEAFF. CDR3 bases: TGTGCCAGCAGCTCGCCGGGACTCGTGAACACTGAAGCTTTCTTT.

The rearrangement joins TRBV28 to TRBJ2-1; 9 bases are shared with TRBD1. The CDR3 has 14 residues. V was pared by 3 bases and J by 8 bases, with 5 bases of the junction left unmatched. Germline V CDR1 and CDR2: MDHEN, SYDVKM. The DNA for the CDR3 is TGTGCCAGCAGTTTCACAGGGGGCCTCGATGAGCAGTTCTTC. Protein product: CASSFTGGLDEQFF.

This sequence joins TRBV9 and TRBJ2-5, with D perhaps TRBD2 (6 bases). CDR3 length: 14 residues. V lost 0 bases, J lost 5 bases, and 11 bases lay in between. Germline V gene data show CDR1 as SGDLS and CDR2 as YYNGEE. The CDR3 region is CASSVGAGTETQYF. CDR3 nucleotide sequence: TGTGCCAGCAGCGTAGGGGCGGGGACCGAGACCCAGTACTTC. The variable domain in full, with the rest retrieved from reference TRBV9 and TRBJ2-5, is DSGVTQTPKHLITATGQRVTLRCSPRSGDLSVYWYQQSLDQGLQFLIQYYNGEERAKGNILERFSAQQFPDLHSELNLSSLELGDSALYFCASSVGAGTETQYFGPGTRLLVL.

This clonotype was picked up a small number of times. This sequence joins TRBV5-1 and TRBJ2-7; 7 bases agree with TRBD2. The CDR3 length is 15 residues. Germline lookup yields CDR1 SGHRS and CDR2 YFSETQ. V lost 7 bases and J lost 0; bases outside the gene matches: 10. CDR3 nucleotide sequence: TGCGCCAGCGCAACAACTAGCGCAGCCTCCTACGAGCAGTACTTC. It codes for CASATTSAASYEQYF.

The V call is TRBV12-3 or TRBV12-4, the J call TRBJ1-1, with 8 bases aligning to TRBD1. Trimming took 7 bases from V and 4 from J; bases not matched to a gene: 8. This CDR3 spans 14 amino acids. The CDR3 sequence: CASIAGQGRTEAFF. The CDR3 DNA sequence: TGTGCCAGCATTGCCGGACAGGGCCGCACTGAAGCTTTCTTT.

This clonotype was picked up a small number of times. The genes are TRBV4-1 and TRBJ2-7; a weak D match, TRBD2 (5 bases). V lost 0 bases, J lost 3 bases, and 9 bases lay in between. Germline V gene sequence: CDR1 MGHRA, CDR2 YSYEKL. The CDR3 consists of 14 residues. The CDR3 sequence is CASSQETSGYEQYF. DNA for the CDR3: TGCGCCAGCAGCCAAGAAACCAGCGGCTACGAGCAGTACTTC.

The rearrangement uses TRBV6-1 and TRBJ2-5, with unresolved D. Germline V gives CDR1 MNHNS, CDR2 SASEGT. V was shortened by 1 base and J by 6 bases, with 15 bases between the two germline ends. The CDR3 sequence is 15 residues long. Here the CDR3 reads CASSEGFSWMKTQYF. The CDR3 DNA sequence: TGTGCCAGCAGTGAAGGGTTCTCTTGGATGAAGACCCAGTACTTC.

In its sample, this clonotype was seen once. The V call is TRBV10-1, the J call TRBJ2-3; D not resolved. V lost 2 bases and J 2 bases, leaving 8 bases between the germline ends. The V gene's germline CDR1 is WNHNN and CDR2 SYGVQD (reference sequence). The CDR3 sequence is 14 residues long. CDR3 DNA: TGCGCCAGCAGTGAGGCCAGGCCCACAGATACGCAGTATTTT. This translates into CASSEARPTDTQYF.

This clonotype has a handful of counts. This chain uses TRBV30 with TRBJ2-5; tentatively, D is TRBD2 (5 bases). CDR3 length equals 14 residues. Germline V gives CDR1 GTSNPN, CDR2 SVGIG (reference sequence). Trimming pared 1 base from V and 6 bases from J, leaving 15 bases between. CDR3 loop: CAWSGGLDGKTQYF. In DNA, the CDR3 is TGTGCCTGGAGTGGAGGTTTGGACGGGAAGACCCAGTACTTC.

This clonotype turned up a few times. This chain uses TRBV6-5 with TRBJ1-1; the D gene is possibly TRBD1 (6 bases). V shed 7 bases and J shed 1 base, with 19 bases lying between them. The CDR3 has 16 amino acids. Germline V gives CDR1 MNHEY, CDR2 SVGAGI. CDR3 amino acids: CASIGSQGYGNTEAFF. For the CDR3, the DNA is TGTGCCAGCATTGGATCACAGGGTTACGGGAACACTGAAGCTTTCTTT.

This clonotype was detected only a few times. This chain links TRBV10-3 with TRBJ1-2; D may be TRBD1 (5 bases). The CDR3 consists of 16 residues. The germline V gene has CDR1 ENHRY and CDR2 SYGVKD. V lost 0 bases, J lost 8 bases, and 19 bases lay in between. In DNA form, the CDR3 reads TGTGCCATCAGTGAGTCTCCAGGGAAGGTGATCTTGGGCTACACCTTC. This encodes CAISESPGKVILGYTF.

The V gene is TRBV5-4, the J gene TRBJ2-5, with 7 positions matching TRBD2. The CDR3 covers 16 residues. The germline V gene has CDR1 SGHNT and CDR2 YYREEE (reference sequence). J lost 5 bases, V lost 0 bases, and 10 bases had no gene match. CDR3 residues: CASSLAFGTISETQYF. In DNA, the CDR3 is TGTGCCAGCAGCTTGGCGTTCGGGACTATAAGCGAGACCCAGTACTTC.

This clonotype is a singleton in its sample. This chain joins TRBV11-2 and TRBJ2-1; weak D call: TRBD1 (5 bases). In germline, CDR1 is SGHAT, CDR2 FQNNGV. The CDR3 loop spans 15 amino acids. Trimming removed 1 base from V and 8 bases from J, with 15 bases in between. The CDR3 loop reads CASSLGGAKRHEQFF. The CDR3 DNA sequence: TGTGCCAGCAGCTTAGGGGGCGCGAAACGGCATGAGCAGTTCTTC.

This chain joins TRBV7-8 and TRBJ2-4, with D hard to call. Germline CDR1 SGHVS, CDR2 FQNEAQ. This CDR3 has 13 amino acids. The V gene lost 5 bases and the J gene lost 13 bases, with 18 bases spanning the gap. CDR3 sequence (DNA): TGTGCCAGCAGCAATAGGGTCTTTCTGGAGCAGTACTTC. This codes for CASSNRVFLEQYF.

This clonotype occurred a few times. The chain has TRBV2 and TRBJ2-2; the match to TRBD2 covers 8 bases. After removal of 2 bases from V and 6 bases from J, the junction contained 5 bases not matched to a gene. CDR1 SNHLY and CDR2 FYNNEI come from the germline V gene. CDR3 length: 15 residues. The CDR3 DNA reads TGTGCCAGCAGTGAACAGTTAGCGGGGCCCGGGGAGCTGTTTTTT. Translating gives CASSEQLAGPGELFF.

J is TRBJ2-1 and V is TRBV21-1. TRBV21-1 is a pseudogene segment. CDR3 length equals 15 residues. The CDR3 loop is CASSKFQDSYNEQFF. The CDR3, as DNA: TGTGCCAGCAGCAAATTTCAGGACTCCTACAATGAGCAGTTCTTC.

The sample holds many counts of this clonotype. V usage is TRBV4-1 and J usage is TRBJ2-7; D might be TRBD1 or TRBD2, each matching 7 bases. This CDR3 is built from 16 residues. V was shortened by 2 bases and J by 3 bases, with 17 bases between the two germline ends. The germline V gene has CDR1 MGHRA and CDR2 YSYEKL. CDR3 amino acids: CASSQLGGGGYYEQYF. DNA of the CDR3: TGCGCCAGCAGCCAACTAGGGGGAGGGGGCTACTACGAGCAGTACTTC.

The chain has TRBV27 and TRBJ2-7; a possible D gene is TRBD1 (5 bases). Per germline, CDR1 MNHEY and CDR2 SMNVEV (reference sequence). The CDR3 consists of 14 residues. The V and J ends lost 1 base and 5 bases respectively, with 12 bases between them. This chain's CDR3 is CASSLLAGSDEQYF. The DNA for the CDR3 is TGTGCCAGCAGTTTATTAGCAGGGTCCGACGAGCAGTACTTC.

This clonotype has a handful of counts. V usage is TRBV6-5 and J usage is TRBJ1-2; 7 positions agree with TRBD1. Germline lookup yields CDR1 MNHEY and CDR2 SVGAGI. The CDR3 runs to 15 residues. V lost 5 bases and J lost 0; bases outside the gene matches: 6. The chain's CDR3 is CASSPYRGTNYGYTF. The CDR3 bases are TGTGCCAGCAGTCCCTACAGGGGAACTAACTATGGCTACACCTTC.